This is a list of T cell receptor beta chains from one sample in a study of CD4 T cells in relation to SARS-CoV-2 and coronaviruses. Sequencing was performed with immunoSEQ multiplex PCR; in TCRdb, only in-frame clones are kept and a portion is missing. This sample carries about 41,000 clones, roughly 84% of them seen once, and the ten largest clones take around 1.3%. Antigen specificity for these receptors is unknown. Sequencing was performed on naive CD4+ T cells from PBMCs, cultured in vitro. The receptors come from an adult with COVID-19. Both conserved end residues are part of each CDR3. The D gene is left open where the match is weak. For some rows the clone size is stated as once, few or many, or as a class when expanded; others skip it.

CDR3nt: TGTGCCTGGAGGGACGCTACAAGTGCGTACGAGCAGTACTTC
CDR3aa: CAWRDATSAYEQYF
v_gene: TRBV30
j_gene: TRBJ2-7
abundance: .
d_gene: .

CDR3nt: TGTGCCACCCACGGTTGGGACAGCGGAACAGATACGCAGTATTTT
CDR3aa: CATHGWDSGTDTQYF
v_gene: TRBV28
j_gene: TRBJ2-3
abundance: .
d_gene: TRBD1

CDR3nt: TGTGCCAGCAGGGACTCTAGCGGGAGGGCCGGGTCCTACAATGAGCAGTTCTTC
CDR3aa: CASRDSSGRAGSYNEQFF
v_gene: TRBV13
j_gene: TRBJ2-1
abundance: .
d_gene: TRBD2

CDR3nt: TGTGCCAGCAGTCCGAGACAGGCGAGCTCCTACAATGAGCAGTTCTTC
CDR3aa: CASSPRQASSYNEQFF
v_gene: TRBV28
j_gene: TRBJ2-1
abundance: .
d_gene: .

CDR3nt: TGTGCCAGCATTCAACAGGGCTCCTACGAGCAGTACTTC
CDR3aa: CASIQQGSYEQYF
v_gene: TRBV12-3/TRBV12-4
j_gene: TRBJ2-7
abundance: few
d_gene: .

CDR3nt: TGTGCCAGCACCCAGCGGGACAGGGGGTATAATGGCGGGGAGCTGTTTTTT
CDR3aa: CASTQRDRGYNGGELFF
v_gene: TRBV11-2
j_gene: TRBJ2-2
abundance: .
d_gene: TRBD1

CDR3nt: TGCGCCAGCGGGCCGGGACCACTAATTGGGGATACGCAGTATTTT
CDR3aa: CASGPGPLIGDTQYF
v_gene: TRBV5-1
j_gene: TRBJ2-3
abundance: once
d_gene: .

CDR3nt: TGTGCCTGGACCCCTTTAGGGCAGGGGGGATATGGCTACACCTTC
CDR3aa: CAWTPLGQGGYGYTF
v_gene: TRBV30
j_gene: TRBJ1-2
abundance: once
d_gene: TRBD1

CDR3nt: TGTGCCAGCAGTGAGCGGGGTGCCTTCTCCTACAATGAGCAGTTCTTC
CDR3aa: CASSERGAFSYNEQFF
v_gene: TRBV6-1
j_gene: TRBJ2-1
abundance: .
d_gene: .

CDR3nt: TGTGCCAGCAGCTGGGCCGGGTCCAATGAGCAGTTCTTC
CDR3aa: CASSWAGSNEQFF
v_gene: TRBV7-9
j_gene: TRBJ2-1
abundance: .
d_gene: .

CDR3nt: TGTGCCAGCAGCTTACCAGGCGCCAGGGTATCTGGGGCCAACGTCCTGACTTTC
CDR3aa: CASSLPGARVSGANVLTF
v_gene: TRBV7-8
j_gene: TRBJ2-6
abundance: .
d_gene: .

CDR3nt: TGTGCCAGCAGCCTTATAAATCCCGGACTAGCGGGACGCGATGAGCAGTTCTTC
CDR3aa: CASSLINPGLAGRDEQFF
v_gene: TRBV3-1/TRBV3-2
j_gene: TRBJ2-1
abundance: .
d_gene: TRBD2

CDR3nt: TGTGCCAGCAGTATGGGGGCGGGGACGCCCCAGCATTTT
CDR3aa: CASSMGAGTPQHF
v_gene: TRBV7-3
j_gene: TRBJ1-5
abundance: .
d_gene: .

CDR3nt: TGCGCCAGCAGCCAAGAGGACCCCAGGCGCGGGTTAGGTCAGCCCCAGCATTTT
CDR3aa: CASSQEDPRRGLGQPQHF
v_gene: TRBV4-1
j_gene: TRBJ1-5
abundance: .
d_gene: .

CDR3nt: TGTGCCAGCAGTTCACCACACGGACAGGGGAAAACCGGGGAGCTGTTTTTT
CDR3aa: CASSSPHGQGKTGELFF
v_gene: TRBV5-4
j_gene: TRBJ2-2
abundance: .
d_gene: TRBD1

CDR3nt: TGTGCCAGCAGCGGTGGCGGCGGGCATGCCACAGATACGCAGTATTTT
CDR3aa: CASSGGGGHATDTQYF
v_gene: TRBV9
j_gene: TRBJ2-3
abundance: .
d_gene: .

CDR3nt: TGCGCCAGCAGCCCCTGGGGGCAGGGGGCCGGAGCAACTAATGAAAAACTGTTTTTT
CDR3aa: CASSPWGQGAGATNEKLFF
v_gene: TRBV5-1
j_gene: TRBJ1-4
abundance: .
d_gene: TRBD1

CDR3nt: TGTGCCAGCAGCTTGGGACAGGGGGTGAATTACGAGCAGTACTTC
CDR3aa: CASSLGQGVNYEQYF
v_gene: TRBV5-5
j_gene: TRBJ2-7
abundance: .
d_gene: TRBD1

CDR3nt: TGTGCCAGCAGCTATGATAGCGGAACAGATACGCAGTATTTT
CDR3aa: CASSYDSGTDTQYF
v_gene: TRBV11-2
j_gene: TRBJ2-3
abundance: .
d_gene: .

CDR3nt: TGTGCCAGCAGCTGGGGGGTAGGGCGTCAGCTAGAGACCCAGTACTTC
CDR3aa: CASSWGVGRQLETQYF
v_gene: TRBV5-5
j_gene: TRBJ2-5
abundance: .
d_gene: .

CDR3nt: TGCGCCAGCAGCCAAGAAGGGGCAGGGGTTGACTATGGCTACACCTTC
CDR3aa: CASSQEGAGVDYGYTF
v_gene: TRBV4-3
j_gene: TRBJ1-2
abundance: .
d_gene: .

CDR3nt: TGTGCCAGCAGCTCCATATCTAGCGGGAGATCAAGGAATGAGCAGTTCTTC
CDR3aa: CASSSISSGRSRNEQFF
v_gene: TRBV5-6
j_gene: TRBJ2-1
abundance: .
d_gene: TRBD2

CDR3nt: TGTGCCAGCAGCTCACAGGGGAGGGAGACCCAGTACTTC
CDR3aa: CASSSQGRETQYF
v_gene: TRBV11-2
j_gene: TRBJ2-5
abundance: once
d_gene: .

CDR3nt: TGTGCCAGCAGTTATAAGTATCTCAATGAGCAGTTCTTC
CDR3aa: CASSYKYLNEQFF
v_gene: TRBV6-5
j_gene: TRBJ2-1
abundance: .
d_gene: .

CDR3nt: TGTGCCAGCTCACCAGGCGGACAGGGGATGGGTGAGCAGTTCTTC
CDR3aa: CASSPGGQGMGEQFF
v_gene: TRBV18
j_gene: TRBJ2-1
abundance: .
d_gene: TRBD1

CDR3nt: TGTGCCAGCAGTGACTCGGGGGCCGGGACCACCGGGGAGCTGTTTTTT
CDR3aa: CASSDSGAGTTGELFF
v_gene: TRBV6-4
j_gene: TRBJ2-2
abundance: .
d_gene: .

CDR3nt: TGTGCCAGCAGCTTAGGGCTAGCGGGAGCAGGGGGGGAGGAGACCCAGTACTTC
CDR3aa: CASSLGLAGAGGEETQYF
v_gene: TRBV7-6
j_gene: TRBJ2-5
abundance: .
d_gene: TRBD2

CDR3nt: TGTGCCAGCAGCCAAGACGGGACTAGCGGTTACAATGAGCAGTTCTTC
CDR3aa: CASSQDGTSGYNEQFF
v_gene: TRBV4-2
j_gene: TRBJ2-1
abundance: few
d_gene: TRBD2

CDR3nt: TGTGCCAGCAGCCCTCGGGCGGGAGGTATACCTCCAGATACGCAGTATTTT
CDR3aa: CASSPRAGGIPPDTQYF
v_gene: TRBV3-1/TRBV3-2
j_gene: TRBJ2-3
abundance: .
d_gene: TRBD2

CDR3nt: TGTGCCAGCAGCGCTGGGCGGGGGTCCTACGAGCAGTACTTC
CDR3aa: CASSAGRGSYEQYF
v_gene: TRBV11-3
j_gene: TRBJ2-7
abundance: .
d_gene: TRBD2

CDR3nt: TGTGCCAGCAGCCATTCCTCTGGAAACACCATATATTTT
CDR3aa: CASSHSSGNTIYF
v_gene: TRBV14
j_gene: TRBJ1-3
abundance: .
d_gene: .

CDR3nt: TGTGCCTGGAGTGACCTGGGACAGGGGAGTGGGCCCCAGCATTTT
CDR3aa: CAWSDLGQGSGPQHF
v_gene: TRBV30
j_gene: TRBJ1-5
abundance: .
d_gene: TRBD1

CDR3nt: TGTGCCAGCAGTCGGACAGGGGGGGATGAGACCCAGTACTTC
CDR3aa: CASSRTGGDETQYF
v_gene: TRBV28
j_gene: TRBJ2-5
abundance: .
d_gene: TRBD1

CDR3nt: TGCGCCAGCAGCAGGACAGGGATCGACTACGAGCAGTACTTC
CDR3aa: CASSRTGIDYEQYF
v_gene: TRBV5-1
j_gene: TRBJ2-7
abundance: .
d_gene: TRBD1

CDR3nt: TGTGCCAGCAGCCAAGACCCGGGGATACGGGGCTTTGGGGCCAACGTCCTGACTTTC
CDR3aa: CASSQDPGIRGFGANVLTF
v_gene: TRBV3-1/TRBV3-2
j_gene: TRBJ2-6
abundance: few
d_gene: .

CDR3nt: TGTGCCAGCAGTTCAAAGACAGGGTTCGTCTATGGCTACACCTTC
CDR3aa: CASSSKTGFVYGYTF
v_gene: TRBV7-2
j_gene: TRBJ1-2
abundance: .
d_gene: TRBD1

CDR3nt: TGTGCCAGCAGCGTAGATATCGGTAATGAAAAACTGTTTTTT
CDR3aa: CASSVDIGNEKLFF
v_gene: TRBV9
j_gene: TRBJ1-4
abundance: .
d_gene: .

CDR3nt: TGTGCCAGCAGTGCAGGACAGGGGTTTCGAGAGACCCAGTACTTC
CDR3aa: CASSAGQGFRETQYF
v_gene: TRBV5-6
j_gene: TRBJ2-5
abundance: .
d_gene: TRBD1

CDR3nt: TGTGCCAGCAGAAGGGACCCGGCCCCGAATCAGCCCCAGCATTTT
CDR3aa: CASRRDPAPNQPQHF
v_gene: TRBV6-5
j_gene: TRBJ1-5
abundance: once
d_gene: .

CDR3nt: TGTGCCATCAGTCCGGGACCTCCATCCTACGAGCAGTACTTC
CDR3aa: CAISPGPPSYEQYF
v_gene: TRBV10-3
j_gene: TRBJ2-7
abundance: .
d_gene: .

CDR3nt: TGTGCCAGCAGTGACATGGGATCCAAACAGCCCCAGCATTTT
CDR3aa: CASSDMGSKQPQHF
v_gene: TRBV6-1
j_gene: TRBJ1-5
abundance: .
d_gene: .

CDR3nt: TGTGCCAGCAGTCAGGGGGAGGCCACCGGGGAGCTGTTTTTT
CDR3aa: CASSQGEATGELFF
v_gene: TRBV6-5
j_gene: TRBJ2-2
abundance: .
d_gene: .

CDR3nt: TGTGCCAGCGGCGGGGTGAACTCCTACAATGAGCAGTTCTTC
CDR3aa: CASGGVNSYNEQFF
v_gene: TRBV4-2
j_gene: TRBJ2-1
abundance: .
d_gene: .

CDR3nt: TGCGCCAGCAGCTCAGGTATCCAAGAGACCCAGTACTTC
CDR3aa: CASSSGIQETQYF
v_gene: TRBV5-1
j_gene: TRBJ2-5
abundance: .
d_gene: .

CDR3nt: TGTGCCAGCAGCTACGAGGGAGTCCCGGATGAGCAGTTCTTC
CDR3aa: CASSYEGVPDEQFF
v_gene: TRBV9
j_gene: TRBJ2-1
abundance: few
d_gene: .

CDR3nt: TGTGCCTGGAGTGTACAGGACCATGAGCAGTTCTTC
CDR3aa: CAWSVQDHEQFF
v_gene: TRBV30
j_gene: TRBJ2-1
abundance: .
d_gene: .

CDR3nt: TGTGCCAGTAGTATAATTGGGACCGGAAGAAATGAGCAGTTCTTC
CDR3aa: CASSIIGTGRNEQFF
v_gene: TRBV19
j_gene: TRBJ2-1
abundance: .
d_gene: .

CDR3nt: TGTGCCAGCAGCCCTGGGGACGTGTTAGCGGGATATGAGCAGTTCTTC
CDR3aa: CASSPGDVLAGYEQFF
v_gene: TRBV7-3
j_gene: TRBJ2-1
abundance: .
d_gene: TRBD2

CDR3nt: TGTGCCAGCAGCCCCATAGCGGGTCTCACAGATACGCAGTATTTT
CDR3aa: CASSPIAGLTDTQYF
v_gene: TRBV7-2
j_gene: TRBJ2-3
abundance: .
d_gene: TRBD2

CDR3nt: TGTGCCAGTAGTGGGACAAGAGAATGGATTAGAGGCACTGAAGCTTTCTTT
CDR3aa: CASSGTREWIRGTEAFF
v_gene: TRBV19
j_gene: TRBJ1-1
abundance: .
d_gene: .

CDR3nt: TGTGCCAGCAGAGACTCTAGCGGGGCGTACGAGCAGTACTTC
CDR3aa: CASRDSSGAYEQYF
v_gene: TRBV28
j_gene: TRBJ2-7
abundance: .
d_gene: TRBD2

CDR3nt: TGTGCCAGCAGCTCGGGGGCCGGGACACTATACGAGCAGTACTTC
CDR3aa: CASSSGAGTLYEQYF
v_gene: TRBV7-9
j_gene: TRBJ2-7
abundance: .
d_gene: .

CDR3nt: TGTGCCAGCAGCCAAGTGACAGGGGCCGAGCAGTACTTC
CDR3aa: CASSQVTGAEQYF
v_gene: TRBV3-1/TRBV3-2
j_gene: TRBJ2-7
abundance: .
d_gene: TRBD1

CDR3nt: TGTGCCAGCAGTTTAGGGACAGAAGAAACCTACGAGCAGTACTTC
CDR3aa: CASSLGTEETYEQYF
v_gene: TRBV27
j_gene: TRBJ2-7
abundance: .
d_gene: TRBD1

CDR3nt: TGTGCCAGCAGCTTAGGAGCCCGGGATTGGCCCCAGCATTTT
CDR3aa: CASSLGARDWPQHF
v_gene: TRBV5-6
j_gene: TRBJ1-5
abundance: once
d_gene: .